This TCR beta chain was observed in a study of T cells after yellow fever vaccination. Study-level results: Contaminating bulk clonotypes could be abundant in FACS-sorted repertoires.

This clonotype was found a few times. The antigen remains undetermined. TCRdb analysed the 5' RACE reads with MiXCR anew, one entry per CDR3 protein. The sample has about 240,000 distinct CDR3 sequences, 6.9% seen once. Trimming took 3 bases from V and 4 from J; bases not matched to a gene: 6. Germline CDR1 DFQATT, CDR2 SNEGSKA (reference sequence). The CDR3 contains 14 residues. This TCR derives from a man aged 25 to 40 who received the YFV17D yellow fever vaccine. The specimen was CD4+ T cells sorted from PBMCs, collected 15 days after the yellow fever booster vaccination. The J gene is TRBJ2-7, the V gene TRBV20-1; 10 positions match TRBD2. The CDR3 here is CSASKASGRYEQYF. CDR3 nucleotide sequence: TGCAGTGCTAGTAAGGCTAGCGGGAGATACGAGCAGTACTTC.